Listed below are T cell receptor beta chains from one sample, sequenced in a study of T cell responses to AZD1222 COVID-19 vaccine. The repertoire was sequenced with immunoSEQ multiplex PCR; TCRdb's copy has only in-frame clones and lacks some. This repertoire shows about 150,000 clones, roughly nine tenths found once; its top ten account for 1.5% to 2%. This specimen consisted of peripheral blood, obtained on day 0 of AZD1222 vaccination. These receptors were taken from an adult in good health. CDR3s include the opening cysteine and the closing phenylalanine or tryptophan. Each record gives: V gene, J gene, CDR3 protein.

V gene: TRBV11-1
J gene: TRBJ2-7
CDR3 protein: CASSLAPGQDYEQYF

V gene: TRBV4-3
J gene: TRBJ1-2
CDR3 protein: CASSQESRGGGYTF

V gene: TRBV30
J gene: TRBJ2-7
CDR3 protein: CAWRQGRYLYEQYF

V gene: TRBV7-2
J gene: TRBJ2-1
CDR3 protein: CASRGPGTGNGLPYNEQFF

V gene: TRBV6-2/TRBV6-3
J gene: TRBJ2-2
CDR3 protein: CASSFVAGAGELFF

V gene: TRBV7-7
J gene: TRBJ2-3
CDR3 protein: CASSPDGGSTDTQYF

V gene: TRBV27
J gene: TRBJ2-7
CDR3 protein: CASSPGLDGNEQYF

V gene: TRBV6-5
J gene: TRBJ1-2
CDR3 protein: CASSDRDYGYTF

V gene: TRBV6-2/TRBV6-3
J gene: TRBJ2-1
CDR3 protein: CASSRANSYNEQFF

V gene: TRBV7-3
J gene: TRBJ2-7
CDR3 protein: CASSASGRDDLEQYF

V gene: TRBV7-8
J gene: TRBJ2-2
CDR3 protein: CASSNRRRENTGELFF

V gene: TRBV11-3
J gene: TRBJ2-5
CDR3 protein: CASSPPSGAQETQYF

V gene: TRBV2
J gene: TRBJ1-2
CDR3 protein: CASSWGQKVGLRDGYTF

V gene: TRBV7-9
J gene: TRBJ2-7
CDR3 protein: CASSSDNSGSYYEQYF

V gene: TRBV30
J gene: TRBJ2-1
CDR3 protein: CAWSVLRSVEFF

V gene: TRBV4-1
J gene: TRBJ1-5
CDR3 protein: CASSQGGRGNQPQHF

V gene: TRBV7-2
J gene: TRBJ1-2
CDR3 protein: CASSLAGSPNYGYTF